This T cell receptor beta chain was recorded in a study of shared clonotypes between healthy human individuals. Turning to the study itself: A donor's plate count was three for CD4 naive and three for CD4 memory; CD8 naive had two and CD8 memory one. General study findings and limits: Only blood underwent sampling, and tissue repertoires likely differ.

Measured with immunoSEQ multiplex PCR; TCRdb has only the in-frame clones, and not every one. The table has around 940,000 clones, more than 75% seen once. Note on this clone: What it binds is not known.

Germline CDR1 reads MNHNS; CDR2 reads SASEGT. The CDR3 sequence is 13 residues long. The J segment lost 7 bases and the V segment lost 9 bases, leaving 7 bases of the junction unmatched. The TCR comes from a man aged 18 to 35 in good health. Sequencing was carried out using memory CD4+ T cells sorted from blood. Subset denoted: CD45RA-negative fraction. The V call is TRBV6-1, the J call TRBJ1-3, with 9 bases matching TRBD1. The CDR3 sequence is CASAGQGWNTIYF. The CDR3 region has the DNA TGTGCCAGTGCGGGACAGGGTTGGAACACCATATATTTT.